The 25 T cell receptor beta chains below come from one sample, sequenced in a study of T cell responses to AZD1222 COVID-19 vaccine. Repertoires were generated with immunoSEQ multiplex PCR, while TCRdb's copy carries only in-frame clones and drops some. The repertoire has around 200,000 clones, roughly 91% of them found once; the top ten carry roughly 0.99%. The starting material was peripheral blood, obtained on day 0 of AZD1222 vaccination. Receptors were obtained from an adult in good health.

The chain uses TRBV27 and TRBJ1-2; D possibly corresponds to TRBD1 (6 bases). The CDR3 is made up of 12 amino acids. V lost 6 bases and J 6 bases, leaving 11 bases between the germline ends. Germline CDR1 reads MNHEY; CDR2 reads SMNVEV (reference sequence). The CDR3 region is CASSTGWDGYTF. As DNA, the CDR3 is TGTGCCAGCAGCACAGGGTGGGATGGCTACACCTTC.

CDR3 in amino acids: CAIRDSVSTDTQYF. Written as DNA, the CDR3 is TGTGCCATCAGGGACAGCGTTAGCACAGATACGCAGTATTTT. The chain has TRBV10-3 and TRBJ2-3, with D maybe TRBD1 (6 bases). The CDR3 spans 14 residues. Germline values: CDR1 ENHRY, CDR2 SYGVKD. Trimming stripped 6 bases from V and 0 bases from J, with 10 bases between.

The rearrangement uses TRBV19 and TRBJ1-2, with D possibly TRBD1 on 5 matching bases. Trimming removed 7 bases from V and 2 bases from J, with 20 bases in between. The CDR3 runs to 16 residues. Germline assignment: CDR1 LNHDA and CDR2 SQIVND (reference sequence). CDR3 nucleotides: TGTGCCAGTAACCCAATGGGGGTGGAAACCAACTATGGCTACACCTTC. Translated, it gives CASNPMGVETNYGYTF.

The gene calls are TRBV9 and TRBJ1-6; 9 nucleotides line up with TRBD1. Germline lookup yields CDR1 SGDLS and CDR2 YYNGEE. V lost 1 base to trimming and J lost 8 bases; unmatched junction nucleotides: 4. The CDR3 is made up of 15 amino acids. Here the CDR3 DNA reads TGTGCCAGCAGCGTATTCGACAGGGGGGATTCACCCCTCCACTTT. Its protein product is CASSVFDRGDSPLHF.

The V and J genes are TRBV7-2 and TRBJ2-7; weak D call: TRBD2 (6 bases). CDR3 length: 15 amino acids. The germline gives CDR1 SGHTA, CDR2 FQGNSA. V was pared by 5 bases and J by 3 bases, with 17 bases between. CDR3 coding DNA: TGTGCCAGCAGCCGGGCCCCGGACTACATCTACGAGCAGTACTTC. Translation: CASSRAPDYIYEQYF.

The gene calls are TRBV7-9 and TRBJ1-4; no definite D call. V was shortened by 1 base and J by 8 bases, with 11 bases between the two germline ends. This CDR3 comprises 14 residues. CDR1 SEHNR and CDR2 FQNEAQ come from the germline V gene (reference sequence). The CDR3, as DNA: TGTGCCAGCAGCTTAGTGGCCAGAGAAGAAAAACTGTTTTTT. It is translated as CASSLVAREEKLFF.

The rearrangement uses TRBV7-9 and TRBJ2-2; 9 nucleotides line up with TRBD1. Trimming at V came to 5 bases and at J to 7 bases, leaving 8 bases not matched to a gene. There are 15 residues in the CDR3. CDR1 and CDR2 from the germline V gene are SEHNR and FQNEAQ (reference sequence). CDR3: CASSEYRGQDGELFF. As DNA, the CDR3 is TGTGCCAGCAGCGAGTACAGGGGGCAGGACGGGGAGCTGTTTTTT.

The CDR3 region has the DNA TGTGCCACCCTGGGGGGGAGGGTCGGTGAAAAACTGTTTTTT. Translated: CATLGGRVGEKLFF. The chain recombines TRBV2 with TRBJ1-4; tentative D call: TRBD1 (5 bases). Trimming stripped 10 bases from V and 7 bases from J, with 19 bases between. Germline values: CDR1 SNHLY, CDR2 FYNNEI. The CDR3 runs 14 residues.

The chain couples TRBV7-8 to TRBJ1-6; 7 bases fit TRBD1. Germline V CDR1 and CDR2: SGHVS, FQNEAQ. This CDR3 spans 18 amino acids. Germline trimming cut 0 bases from V and 0 bases from J; bases unmatched to any gene: 5. CDR3 loop: CASSLARQGSSYNSPLHF. CDR3 coding DNA: TGTGCCAGCAGCTTAGCGAGACAGGGTAGCTCCTATAATTCACCCCTCCACTTT.

CDR3: CASSLGDQPQHF. The CDR3, as DNA: TGTGCCAGCAGCTTAGGGGACCAGCCCCAGCATTTT. V and J are TRBV13 and TRBJ1-5, with D unclear. V gave up 0 bases and J gave up 7 bases, with 4 bases separating them. The germline gives CDR1 PRHDT, CDR2 FYEKMQ (reference sequence). The CDR3 contains 12 residues.

This sequence joins TRBV2 and TRBJ1-2; weak D call: TRBD1 (5 bases). This CDR3 is 16 amino acids long. Deletions cut 3 bases from V and 5 bases from J, with 19 bases between. The germline V gene encodes CDR1 SNHLY and CDR2 FYNNEI. The CDR3 reads CASSDSRQPVLYGYTF. CDR3 in DNA: TGTGCCAGCAGTGACTCAAGACAGCCCGTCTTGTATGGCTACACCTTC.

The sample holds one count of this clone. The chain couples TRBV3-1 (or the pseudogene TRBV3-2) to TRBJ2-3; D is uncertain. The length of the CDR3 is 15 residues. The germline V gene has CDR1 LGHDT and CDR2 YNNKEL (reference sequence). The V end was cut by 4 bases, the J end by 0 bases, with 11 bases between. The CDR3 is CASSRRLISTDTQYF. The CDR3 nucleotides read TGTGCCAGCAGCCGAAGGCTTATTAGCACAGATACGCAGTATTTT.

This clone was recorded only once. V usage is TRBV7-3 and J usage is TRBJ2-7; D might be TRBD1 or TRBD2, each matching 5 bases. The CDR3 is 16 amino acids. The V gene's germline CDR1 is SGHTA and CDR2 FQGTGA. V lost 5 bases and J 2 bases, leaving 19 bases between the germline ends. CDR3 region: CASSPTGPLVPYEQYF. DNA of the CDR3: TGTGCCAGCAGCCCAACGGGACCCCTAGTTCCCTACGAGCAGTACTTC.

The chain recombines TRBV18 with TRBJ2-1; the D gene is possibly TRBD2 (6 bases). The length of the CDR3 is 16 residues. With 3 bases removed from V and 0 bases from J, the gap between germline ends came to 12 bases. Germline V gene data show CDR1 as KGHSH and CDR2 as LQKENI. The CDR3 protein is CASSPGRTDSYNEQFF. The CDR3 nucleotides are TGTGCCAGCTCACCGGGGAGGACTGACTCCTACAATGAGCAGTTCTTC. The variable domain in full, completed from reference TRBV18 and TRBJ2-1, reads NAGVMQNPRHLVRRRGQEARLRCSPMKGHSHVYWYRQLPEEGLKFMVYLQKENIIDESGMPKERFSAEFPKEGPSILRIQQVVRGDSAAYFCASSPGRTDSYNEQFFGPGTRLTVL.

The rearrangement links TRBV27 to TRBJ2-1; D is undetermined. The CDR3 is 15 amino acids. V lost 5 bases, J lost 8 bases, and 19 bases lay in between. CDR1 and CDR2 from the germline V gene are MNHEY and SMNVEV (reference sequence). The CDR3: CASSPLGGLRDEQFF. Written as DNA, the CDR3 is TGTGCCAGCAGTCCCTTAGGTGGGTTGCGCGATGAGCAGTTCTTC.

The chain recombines TRBV19 with TRBJ2-2, with 9 bases matching TRBD2. The CDR3 consists of 18 residues. Germline V gene lookup returns CDR1 LNHDA and CDR2 SQIVND (reference sequence). The V and J ends lost 2 bases and 4 bases, in that order; junction bases with no gene match: 11. CDR3 sequence reads: CASSILWLAGAATGELFF. CDR3 nucleotide sequence: TGTGCCAGTAGTATACTCTGGTTAGCGGGAGCAGCCACCGGGGAGCTGTTTTTT.

This rearrangement joins TRBV29-1 to TRBJ2-2; tentative D call: TRBD1 (5 bases). V shed 4 bases and J shed 0 bases, with 6 bases lying between them. Germline V gene lookup returns CDR1 SQVTM and CDR2 ANQGSEA. CDR3 length: 13 residues. In DNA form, the CDR3 reads TGCAGCGTTGGGACAACGAACACCGGGGAGCTGTTTTTT. Translation gives CSVGTTNTGELFF.

The J gene is TRBJ2-7, the V gene TRBV9; 8 positions match TRBD1. The junction had 3 bases not matched to a gene; V was cut back by 0 bases and J by 1 base. Germline CDR1 SGDLS, CDR2 YYNGEE. The CDR3 is 15 amino acids. CDR3 bases: TGTGCCAGCAGCGTAGAGCAGGGGGCGTCCTACGAGCAGTACTTC. The encoded protein is CASSVEQGASYEQYF.

This chain joins TRBV10-3 and TRBJ2-7, with D possibly being TRBD1 (6 bases). This CDR3 comprises 14 residues. The V gene lost 3 bases and the J gene lost 0 bases, with 9 bases spanning the gap. Germline loops: CDR1 ENHRY, CDR2 SYGVKD. The CDR3 sequence is CAISEQGSSYEQYF. CDR3 DNA: TGTGCCATCAGTGAACAGGGAAGCTCCTACGAGCAGTACTTC.

The gene calls are TRBV14 and TRBJ2-3; no firm D call. The ends were cut back, 1 base at V and 2 bases at J, with 10 bases in the middle. The germline gives CDR1 SGHDN, CDR2 FVKESK. The CDR3 extends over 15 amino acids. The DNA for the CDR3 is TGTGCCAGCAGCCAAGTGAGTAGGGCCACAGATACGCAGTATTTT. Translating it yields CASSQVSRATDTQYF.

This chain joins TRBV6-2 or TRBV6-3 and TRBJ2-5; 9 nucleotides agree with TRBD2. The CDR3 contains 14 residues. The trim removed 4 bases at V and 2 bases at J, leaving 2 bases unmatched. Germline V gene lookup returns CDR1 MNHEY and CDR2 SVGEGT. CDR3 DNA: TGTGCCAGCAGTTTAAGCGGGGGGCAAGAGACCCAGTACTTC. Its translation is CASSLSGGQETQYF.

The V gene is TRBV27, the J gene TRBJ2-3, with 8 bases identical to TRBD2. The CDR3 extends over 16 amino acids. The germline CDR1 and CDR2 sequences are MNHEY and SMNVEV (reference sequence). Trimming removed 5 bases from V and 1 base from J; junction bases left unmatched: 8. CDR3 nucleotide sequence: TGTGCCAGCAGTCCATTTGCGGGGGGAGGCACAGATACGCAGTATTTT. Translating gives CASSPFAGGGTDTQYF.

This clone has only a few counts. The V gene is TRBV5-4, the J gene TRBJ2-2, with TRBD2 matching 9 bases. V lost 4 bases, J lost 5 bases, and 6 bases stayed unmatched. The germline CDR1 and CDR2 sequences are SGHNT and YYREEE (reference sequence). The CDR3 sequence is 15 residues long. The CDR3 sequence is CASSHPGLATGELFF. The CDR3 DNA reads as TGTGCCAGCAGCCACCCGGGACTAGCTACCGGGGAGCTGTTTTTT.

The chain links TRBV28 to TRBJ1-4; 8 nucleotides agree with TRBD1. The trim removed 3 bases at V and 7 bases at J, leaving 1 base unmatched. This CDR3 contains 13 residues. CDR1 and CDR2 from the germline V gene are MDHEN and SYDVKM. The CDR3: CASSFRGLEKLFF. CDR3 DNA: TGTGCCAGCAGTTTCAGGGGGCTTGAAAAACTGTTTTTT.

The V and J genes are TRBV27 and TRBJ1-1; possibly TRBD1 for D (5 bases). The CDR3 is made up of 15 amino acids. Trimming removed 7 bases at V and 4 bases at J, with 19 bases between. Germline V gene lookup returns CDR1 MNHEY and CDR2 SMNVEV (reference sequence). The CDR3 region is CASTHARDGATEAFF. The CDR3 bases are TGTGCCAGCACCCACGCCAGGGACGGGGCCACTGAAGCTTTCTTT.